The 22 T cell receptor beta chains presented below share a single source sample, sequenced in a study of cytomegalovirus exposure and HLA in healthy donors. PCR primers comprised 60 Vbeta and 13 Jbeta primers. TCRdb keeps only in-frame clones here, not all; method: immunoSEQ multiplex PCR. The table includes roughly 170,000 clones, roughly four fifths detected once. The sequenced sample was PBMCs. These receptors were taken from a female donor in good health and CMV-seronegative.

The J gene is TRBJ2-1, the V gene TRBV5-1; 8 bases match TRBD2. V dropped 3 bases and J dropped 7; count of bases not matched to a gene: 15. Per germline, CDR1 SGHRS and CDR2 YFSETQ. The CDR3 is made up of 17 amino acids. CDR3 DNA: TGCGCCAGCAGCTCGGTTTTGGCGGGGGGCCTGATAAATGAGCAGTTCTTC. Encoded protein: CASSSVLAGGLINEQFF.

The genes are TRBV11-3 and TRBJ2-3; 11 nucleotides align to TRBD1. Germline values: CDR1 SGHNT, CDR2 YENEEA. CDR3 length equals 15 residues. After removal of 0 bases from V and 4 bases from J, the junction contained 0 bases not matched to a gene. Here the CDR3 DNA reads TGTGCCAGCAGCTTAGAGGGACAGGGGGCAGATACGCAGTATTTT. Translating gives CASSLEGQGADTQYF.

The chain recombines TRBV19 with TRBJ1-2; D not certain. Germline CDR1 LNHDA, CDR2 SQIVND (reference sequence). V was shortened by 7 bases and J by 7 bases, with 22 bases between the two germline ends. The CDR3 loop spans 15 amino acids. The CDR3 DNA follows: TGTGCCAGTACTCAGTGGAGCGGAGCCGAGCGTGGCTACACCTTC. Translating it yields CASTQWSGAERGYTF.

The chain employs TRBV7-2 and TRBJ2-2; 8 bases align to TRBD2. The CDR3 consists of 17 residues. The junction had 12 bases not matched to a gene; V was cut back by 5 bases and J by 4 bases. The germline V gene has CDR1 SGHTA and CDR2 FQGNSA. As DNA, the CDR3 is TGTGCCAGCAGCGGAGGCGGGATAGCGGGACCCACCGGGGAGCTGTTTTTT. It specifies CASSGGGIAGPTGELFF.

This clone was picked up one time. CDR3 in DNA: TGCGCCAGCAGCCGGGGGACTAGCGGGGTGACAGATACGCAGTATTTT. Translating gives CASSRGTSGVTDTQYF. V is TRBV4-3 and J is TRBJ2-3, with TRBD2 matching 13 bases. The CDR3 has 16 residues. The ends lost 4 bases at V and 3 bases at J; junction bases unmatched: 4. Germline V CDR1 and CDR2: LGHNA, YSLEER.

This clone was counted a few times. The chain carries TRBV4-2 and TRBJ2-7, with 9 bases that match TRBD2. The CDR3 length is 15 residues. V was pared by 0 bases and J by 6 bases, with 6 bases of the junction left unmatched. The germline V gene has CDR1 LGHNA and CDR2 YNFKEQ. CDR3 coding DNA: TGTGCCAGCAGCCAAGAATCCAGCGGGAGGACCGAGCAGTACTTC. It is translated as CASSQESSGRTEQYF.

This clone occurred once. The chain employs TRBV30 and TRBJ2-2, with a tentative D call TRBD2 (5 bases). Trimming cost V 2 bases and J 5 bases, with 6 bases left between them. CDR1 and CDR2 (germline): GTSNPN, SVGIG (reference sequence). CDR3 length: 12 residues. The CDR3, as DNA: TGTGCCTGGAGTCGGAGGACCGGGGAGCTGTTTTTT. Translation gives CAWSRRTGELFF.

The chain combines TRBV7-3 with TRBJ2-3; 7 bases line up with TRBD2. The V gene's germline CDR1 is SGHTA and CDR2 FQGTGA. The trim removed 2 bases at V and 2 bases at J, leaving 4 bases unmatched. This CDR3 contains 15 residues. The CDR3 nucleotides are TGTGCCAGCAGCTTACTAGCGGCCCCCACAGATACGCAGTATTTT. Translation: CASSLLAAPTDTQYF.

This chain links TRBV7-3 with TRBJ1-2; the D is unclear. The CDR3 runs 16 residues. Per germline, CDR1 SGHTA and CDR2 FQGTGA. With 5 bases removed from V and 0 bases from J, the gap between germline ends came to 16 bases. As DNA, the CDR3 is TGTGCCAGCAGCCCGGGCGGGGAAGGGTCTAACTATGGCTACACCTTC. Encoded protein: CASSPGGEGSNYGYTF.

CDR3 nucleotide sequence: TGCGCCAGCAGCTTGCCCCGGGACAGGAGGGTCAATGAGCAGTTCTTC. This sequence encodes CASSLPRDRRVNEQFF. The rearrangement uses TRBV5-1 and TRBJ2-1; 8 nucleotides line up with TRBD1. V shed 1 base and J 6 bases; nucleotides not matched to a gene: 9. CDR3 length equals 16 residues. Germline values: CDR1 SGHRS, CDR2 YFSETQ.

This sequence joins TRBV5-4 and TRBJ2-3; tentative D call: TRBD2 (5 bases). The CDR3 has 15 amino acids. Germline V CDR1 and CDR2: SGHNT, YYREEE (reference sequence). The V end was cut by 0 bases, the J end by 6 bases, with 14 bases between. The CDR3 sequence: CASSLDAGQDDTQYF. CDR3 bases: TGTGCCAGCAGCTTGGACGCGGGCCAGGACGATACGCAGTATTTT.

J is TRBJ1-1 and V is TRBV6-1; TRBD1 aligns across 11 bases. The CDR3 loop spans 14 amino acids. Per the germline V gene, CDR1 is MNHNS and CDR2 is SASEGT. The V gene end was trimmed by 5 bases and the J gene end by 10 bases; junction bases not matched to a gene: 9. This CDR3 reads CASSPGGTGGRAFF. CDR3 in DNA: TGTGCCAGCAGTCCAGGCGGGACAGGGGGTCGAGCTTTCTTT.

The chain recombines TRBV30 with TRBJ1-2; D perhaps matches TRBD1 (6 bases). The CDR3 is 14 residues long. Per the germline V gene, CDR1 is GTSNPN and CDR2 is SVGIG (reference sequence). V gave up 2 bases and J gave up 4 bases, with 14 bases separating them. The CDR3 nucleotides read TGTGCCTGGAGTTACCACAGGGATACCTATGGCTACACCTTC. This encodes CAWSYHRDTYGYTF.

This clone was detected only once. The V gene is TRBV6-5, the J gene TRBJ2-2, with 10 bases lining up with TRBD2. From germline, CDR1 is MNHEY and CDR2 SVGAGI. Losses at the gene ends were 5 bases for V and 7 bases for J; bases not matched to a gene: 4. The CDR3 spans 14 residues. The CDR3 bases are TGTGCCAGCAGTCTAGCGGGAGTCGTCGGGGAGCTGTTTTTT. It codes for CASSLAGVVGELFF.

The J gene is TRBJ2-3, the V gene TRBV6-1; 8 bases are a match to TRBD2. V dropped 3 bases and J dropped 6; count of bases not matched to a gene: 8. The germline V gene encodes CDR1 MNHNS and CDR2 SASEGT. This CDR3 contains 15 residues. CDR3 loop: CASSDFGRAPDTQYF. The DNA for the CDR3 is TGTGCCAGCAGTGATTTCGGGAGGGCCCCCGATACGCAGTATTTT.

The chain has TRBV19 and TRBJ2-5, with D possibly matching TRBD1 (6 bases). V gave up 3 bases and J gave up 5 bases, with 13 bases separating them. Germline V lookup: CDR1 LNHDA, CDR2 SQIVND (reference sequence). This CDR3 has 14 residues. CDR3 sequence (DNA): TGTGCCAGTAGTATTCAAACAGGGCTGGAGACCCAGTACTTC. Translated: CASSIQTGLETQYF.

The sample holds a few counts of this clone. The V call is TRBV19, the J call TRBJ2-7, with 7 bases identical to TRBD1. The ends lost 5 bases at V and 1 base at J; junction bases unmatched: 11. This CDR3 has 16 amino acids. Germline CDR1 is LNHDA and CDR2 is SQIVND (reference sequence). CDR3 DNA sequence: TGTGCCAGTAGTGTTCGGGACAGTATTTTTTCCTACGAGCAGTACTTC. Protein: CASSVRDSIFSYEQYF.

The rearrangement links TRBV19 to TRBJ2-1, with D perhaps matching TRBD2 (5 bases). With 5 bases removed from V and 8 bases from J, the gap between germline ends came to 13 bases. The CDR3 has 13 amino acids. Looked up from germline, CDR1 is LNHDA and CDR2 is SQIVND (reference sequence). The CDR3, as DNA: TGTGCCAGTAGTCCCCCGGGGTTCGATGAGCAGTTCTTC. It yields the protein CASSPPGFDEQFF.

The chain joins TRBV2 to TRBJ2-4; possibly TRBD1 for D (6 bases). The germline V gene encodes CDR1 SNHLY and CDR2 FYNNEI. This CDR3 contains 17 residues. V was shortened by 1 base and J by 4 bases, with 17 bases between the two germline ends. The DNA for the CDR3 is TGTGCCAGCAGTGAAGGGGGGCTAGAAAGGCGAAAAAACATTCAGTACTTC. It codes for CASSEGGLERRKNIQYF. Combining the CDR3 with reference TRBV2 and TRBJ2-4 gives the whole variable domain EPEVTQTPSHQVTQMGQEVILRCVPISNHLYFYWYRQILGQKVEFLVSFYNNEISEKSEIFDDQFSVERPDGSNFTLKIRSTKLEDSAMYFCASSEGGLERRKNIQYFGAGTRLSVL.

The V gene is TRBV18, the J gene TRBJ1-3; D uncertain. V was shortened by 3 bases and J by 2 bases, with 8 bases between the two germline ends. CDR3 size: 14 residues. Germline V gives CDR1 KGHSH, CDR2 LQKENI. In DNA form, the CDR3 reads TGTGCCAGCTCACCGGAGTTGGCTGGAAACACCATATATTTT. It specifies CASSPELAGNTIYF.

The chain joins TRBV19 to TRBJ2-7, with 11 positions matching TRBD2. Germline loops: CDR1 LNHDA, CDR2 SQIVND (reference sequence). V gave up 7 bases and J gave up 3 bases; unmatched junction bases: 2. This CDR3 is 13 amino acids long. The CDR3 DNA is TGTGCCAGTACTAGCGGGGGGAACTACGAGCAGTACTTC. Its protein product is CASTSGGNYEQYF.

The rearrangement joins TRBV28 to TRBJ1-1; 10 bases agree with TRBD1. Losses at the gene ends were 4 bases for V and 4 bases for J; bases not matched to a gene: 6. Germline CDR1 is MDHEN and CDR2 is SYDVKM. The CDR3 has 15 amino acids. The DNA for the CDR3 is TGTGCCAGCAGTTCACCGGGACAGGGGAGCACTGAAGCTTTCTTT. Its protein product is CASSSPGQGSTEAFF.